The 26 T cell receptor beta chains below come from one sample, sequenced in a study of T cell responses to AZD1222 COVID-19 vaccine. The protocol was immunoSEQ multiplex PCR, while the TCRdb copy is restricted to in-frame clones and leaves out a portion. Seen here are under 140,000 clones, roughly four fifths observed once, and the top ten hold 4% to 5%. Sequencing used peripheral blood, obtained on day 0 of AZD1222 vaccination. The receptors stem from an adult in good health.

This clone was detected only once. The V call is TRBV5-4, the J call TRBJ2-2; TRBD1 aligns across 9 bases. Germline lookup yields CDR1 SGHNT and CDR2 YYREEE (reference sequence). CDR3 length: 16 residues. After removal of 6 bases from V and 6 bases from J, the junction contained 12 bases not matched to a gene. In DNA form, the CDR3 reads TGTGCCAGCACCCCTTACCGGGACAGGGTGGCCGGGGAGCTGTTTTTT. It encodes CASTPYRDRVAGELFF.

The chain carries TRBV7-2 and TRBJ2-7; 10 bases are a match to TRBD1. The CDR3 is made up of 15 amino acids. V lost 2 bases to trimming and J lost 6 bases; unmatched junction nucleotides: 7. Germline V gives CDR1 SGHTA, CDR2 FQGNSA. The CDR3 protein is CASSLSYGDRGEQYF. The CDR3 nucleotides read TGTGCCAGCAGCTTATCGTATGGGGACAGGGGCGAGCAGTACTTC.

The CDR3 bases are TGTGCCAGCAGTGTACAGGGGTACACCGGGGAGCTGTTTTTT. Translated: CASSVQGYTGELFF. The chain couples TRBV25-1 to TRBJ2-2, with 7 bases lining up with TRBD1. Germline CDR1 is MGHDK and CDR2 is SYGVNS. The V gene end was trimmed by 4 bases and the J gene end by 3 bases; junction bases not matched to a gene: 2. This CDR3 spans 14 amino acids.

This clone is a singleton in its sample. This chain joins TRBV2 and TRBJ1-6; a weak D match, TRBD1 (5 bases). CDR1 SNHLY and CDR2 FYNNEI come from the germline V gene. The V and J ends lost 2 bases and 7 bases respectively, with 9 bases between them. There are 14 residues in the CDR3. The CDR3 coding sequence is TGTGCCAGCAGTGAAAGAGGGGCGAATTCACCCCTCCACTTT. It encodes CASSERGANSPLHF.

The V gene is TRBV28, the J gene TRBJ2-7; D is perhaps TRBD2 (5 bases). V was trimmed by 6 bases and J by 1 base, leaving 10 bases between them. From germline, CDR1 is MDHEN and CDR2 SYDVKM. The CDR3 sequence is 13 residues long. This chain's CDR3 is CASRRERSYEQYF. In DNA form, the CDR3 reads TGTGCCAGCAGGAGGGAAAGGTCCTACGAGCAGTACTTC.

V is TRBV28 and J is TRBJ1-6; D ambiguous. Germline-derived CDR1 and CDR2 are MDHEN and SYDVKM. The V end was cut by 4 bases, the J end by 7 bases, with 14 bases between. CDR3 size: 15 residues. CDR3 amino acids: CASSSPDVRNSPLHF. The CDR3 bases are TGTGCCAGCAGTTCCCCGGACGTACGCAATTCACCCCTCCACTTT.

This chain uses TRBV27 with TRBJ1-6, with 9 nucleotides matching TRBD1. The CDR3 extends over 15 amino acids. V dropped 4 bases and J dropped 5; count of bases not matched to a gene: 3. Germline CDR1 and CDR2: MNHEY and SMNVEV (reference sequence). The CDR3 loop is CASSSWDRDNSPLHF. CDR3 coding DNA: TGTGCCAGCAGTTCTTGGGACAGGGATAATTCACCCCTCCACTTT.

The gene calls are TRBV5-1 and TRBJ2-7, with 7 bases that match TRBD1. Trimming took 4 bases from V and 2 from J; bases not matched to a gene: 6. This CDR3 contains 14 residues. The germline V gene encodes CDR1 SGHRS and CDR2 YFSETQ. CDR3 DNA: TGCGCCAGCAGCGTGACAGGGTTAACCTACGAGCAGTACTTC. It translates to CASSVTGLTYEQYF.

The chain employs TRBV24-1 and TRBJ2-3, with 10 nucleotides matching TRBD2. J gave up 3 bases and V 2 bases, and 7 bases lay outside the gene matches. The germline V gene has CDR1 KGHDR and CDR2 SFDVKD. The CDR3 consists of 17 residues. The CDR3 DNA reads TGTGCCACCAGTGATTCCGGAGCGGGGGGGAAAACAGATACGCAGTATTTT. Translation gives CATSDSGAGGKTDTQYF.

V is TRBV27 and J is TRBJ1-1, with 7 bases aligning to TRBD1. CDR1 MNHEY and CDR2 SMNVEV come from the germline V gene (reference sequence). The CDR3 extends over 13 amino acids. The J segment lost 11 bases and the V segment lost 6 bases, leaving 12 bases of the junction unmatched. CDR3 DNA sequence: TGTGCCAGCAGACCTCCCCGACAGGGAAAGGCTTTCTTT. Amino acid sequence: CASRPPRQGKAFF.

The chain carries TRBV10-3 and TRBJ2-3; no clear D. Germline V CDR1 and CDR2: ENHRY, SYGVKD. The CDR3 loop spans 12 amino acids. Between the trimmed V and J ends, which lost 2 bases and 4 bases, there was a span of 4 bases. The CDR3 bases are TGTGCCATCAGTGAGAGGGCAGATACGCAGTATTTT. Encoded protein: CAISERADTQYF.

The chain employs TRBV3-1 (or the pseudogene TRBV3-2) and TRBJ2-1; D is undetermined. Per germline, CDR1 LGHDT and CDR2 YNNKEL (reference sequence). The CDR3 length is 18 residues. V lost 2 bases and J lost 0, with 17 bases in between. The CDR3 nucleotides read TGTGCCAGCAGCCAATTTCCTGGTAGGCTACCCTCCTACAATGAGCAGTTCTTC. Its protein product is CASSQFPGRLPSYNEQFF.

The chain recombines TRBV7-2 with TRBJ1-2; D perhaps matches TRBD1 (6 bases). Trimming pared 1 base from V and 6 bases from J, leaving 18 bases between. CDR1 is SGHTA and CDR2 is FQGNSA in the germline V gene. CDR3 length: 16 residues. CDR3 region: CASSLGGQGGLHGYTF. CDR3 in DNA: TGTGCCAGCAGCTTAGGGGGGCAGGGAGGACTCCATGGCTACACCTTC.

This chain connects TRBV3-1 (or the pseudogene TRBV3-2) to TRBJ2-1; D is ambiguous. This CDR3 contains 15 residues. Trimming took off 0 bases at V and 8 bases at J, with 14 bases between the two ends. The V gene's germline CDR1 is LGHDT and CDR2 YNNKEL (reference sequence). CDR3 region: CASSQERPRNDEQFF. In nucleotides, the CDR3 is TGTGCCAGCAGCCAAGAAAGGCCCAGAAACGATGAGCAGTTCTTC.

This chain uses TRBV5-1 with TRBJ2-5; TRBD2 aligns across 8 bases. Germline loops: CDR1 SGHRS, CDR2 YFSETQ. The CDR3 is made up of 14 amino acids. V lost 3 bases to trimming and J lost 4 bases; unmatched junction nucleotides: 5. The CDR3 is CASSSGLGPETQYF. CDR3 sequence (DNA): TGCGCCAGCAGCTCGGGACTAGGACCAGAGACCCAGTACTTC.

V usage is TRBV4-3 and J usage is TRBJ1-3, with unresolved D. Germline values: CDR1 LGHNA, CDR2 YSLEER. Trimming removed 2 bases at V and 0 bases at J, with 14 bases between. This CDR3 is 17 amino acids long. CDR3 in amino acids: CASSQIVFGISGNTIYF. DNA for the CDR3: TGCGCCAGCAGCCAAATTGTCTTTGGGATCTCTGGAAACACCATATATTTT.

The rearrangement joins TRBV28 to TRBJ1-4, with TRBD1 identical over 7 bases. This CDR3 comprises 16 residues. Germline-derived CDR1 and CDR2 are MDHEN and SYDVKM. Trimming took 7 bases from V and 4 from J; bases not matched to a gene: 12. This chain's CDR3 is CASTSPQGVVNEKLFF. The CDR3 bases are TGTGCCAGCACGTCGCCTCAGGGGGTGGTTAATGAAAAACTGTTTTTT.

This sequence joins TRBV27 and TRBJ1-6, with D uncertain. CDR3 size: 15 residues. V lost 6 bases and J lost 7, with 16 bases in between. Germline V gives CDR1 MNHEY, CDR2 SMNVEV (reference sequence). CDR3 sequence (DNA): TGTGCCAGCAGATCCCCGGACCGATCGAATTCACCCCTCCACTTT. Its translation is CASRSPDRSNSPLHF.

This rearrangement joins TRBV4-3 to TRBJ2-7; D is uncertain. Germline CDR1 reads LGHNA; CDR2 reads YSLEER. This CDR3 is 16 amino acids long. Trimming stripped 0 bases from V and 0 bases from J, with 12 bases between. CDR3 coding DNA: TGCGCCAGCAGCCAAGACCGAGGAACAGACTCCTACGAGCAGTACTTC. This codes for CASSQDRGTDSYEQYF.

The chain uses TRBV9 and TRBJ1-6, with 9 bases identical to TRBD1. Trimming took 4 bases from V and 11 from J; bases not matched to a gene: 7. The CDR3 spans 14 residues. CDR1 and CDR2 from the germline V gene are SGDLS and YYNGEE. CDR3 coding DNA: TGTGCCAGCAGCTCCGGACAGGGGAGGGCACCCCTCCACTTT. Translating gives CASSSGQGRAPLHF.

The V call is TRBV6-5, the J call TRBJ1-5; 12 bases are a match to TRBD1. The CDR3 loop spans 16 amino acids. V lost 4 bases, J lost 5 bases, and 6 bases stayed unmatched. Germline lookup yields CDR1 MNHEY and CDR2 SVGAGI. In nucleotides, the CDR3 is TGTGCCAGCAGTTTTCGGGACAGGGGGCTGTATCAGCCCCAGCATTTT. As protein: CASSFRDRGLYQPQHF.

V and J are TRBV5-4 and TRBJ1-5; D unclear. CDR1 and CDR2 from the germline V gene are SGHNT and YYREEE (reference sequence). Trimming pared 9 bases from V and 9 bases from J, leaving 10 bases between. CDR3 size: 10 residues. For the CDR3, the DNA is TGTGCCATGACCCCGGCGCCCCAGCATTTT. It yields the protein CAMTPAPQHF.

This chain uses TRBV4-3 with TRBJ2-7, with TRBD1 identical over 9 bases. J lost 0 bases, V lost 6 bases, and 15 bases had no gene match. Germline V gene data show CDR1 as LGHNA and CDR2 as YSLEER. The CDR3 loop spans 18 amino acids. This chain's CDR3 is CASSLTAPRTGVSYEQYF. The CDR3 nucleotides are TGCGCCAGCAGTTTAACCGCCCCGAGGACAGGGGTCTCCTACGAGCAGTACTTC.

The chain links TRBV28 to TRBJ1-4, with D maybe TRBD1 (5 bases). The V gene lost 1 base and the J gene lost 8 bases, with 14 bases spanning the gap. There are 15 residues in the CDR3. Germline V gives CDR1 MDHEN, CDR2 SYDVKM. The CDR3 reads CASSLFGGGREKLFF. CDR3 nucleotides: TGTGCCAGCAGTTTATTCGGGGGGGGAAGGGAAAAACTGTTTTTT.

The gene calls are TRBV5-1 and TRBJ2-6; D might be TRBD1 (5 bases). The V and J ends lost 3 bases and 6 bases respectively, with 10 bases between them. The length of the CDR3 is 14 residues. Germline values: CDR1 SGHRS, CDR2 YFSETQ. The CDR3 coding sequence is TGCGCCAGCAGCTCGTTGGACAAGGCCAACGTCCTGACTTTC. Its translation: CASSSLDKANVLTF.

This CDR3 reads CASSLGRPAGRLNTEAFF. The DNA for the CDR3 is TGTGCCAGCAGCTTGGGCAGGCCGGCCGGCCGACTGAACACTGAAGCTTTCTTT. The rearrangement joins TRBV5-5 to TRBJ1-1, with unresolved D. Germline V gene data show CDR1 as SGHKS and CDR2 as YYEKEE (reference sequence). Trimming stripped 0 bases from V and 0 bases from J, with 18 bases between. The CDR3 spans 18 residues.